This T cell receptor beta chain derives from a study of blood T cell repertoires in COVID-19 (dated by TCRdb to the early 2020s). About the investigation overall: Collaborator samples came from the United States, Italy and Spain and covered acute and convalescent phases of COVID-19. The material from the prospective study consisted of cDNA or gDNA derived from T cells, B-cell-depleted T cells, or PBMCs. Where available, HLA class I and class II types were obtained from metadata supplied by the sample provider rather than from assay-based typing. Deeply sampled blood TCRbeta repertoires from subjects exposed to, actively infected with, or recovered from COVID-19 were included in the dataset. A de-identified subject ID, COVID-19 status, age in years and sex were almost always included in the sample metadata. A freely available public database, intended as a resource for researchers studying the immune response to SARS-CoV-2, is where the repertoires were released. Samples came from the ongoing ImmuneRACE study (first 160 participants) plus 1,254 subjects from 6 global collaborators.

Findings and caveats that apply to the study as a whole: Clinical and demographic metadata were provided uncurated, with the amount varying by source and participant.

Per the germline V gene, SGHVS is the CDR1 and FQNEAQ is the CDR2. V gives up 9 bases and J gives up 6 bases, and the segment between their germline ends measures 15 bases. The CDR3 runs 14 amino acids, cysteine and phenylalanine included. Only the CDR3 region is kept as DNA, spanning 42 bases read in frame from base 1. For this clone: The antigen it binds to is not known. Base qualities are not recorded, but no much larger clone differs from it by a single base.

The collaborating institutions used their own protocols to collect whole blood in K2EDTA tubes. For TCRbeta analysis, collaborators shipped samples as frozen whole blood, isolated PBMCs, or DNA extracted from either of those sample types. The immunoSEQ Assay, a bias-controlled multiplex PCR, was used to amplify TCRbeta CDR3 regions from genomic DNA. The authors' analysis ran thus. Within the assay, amplification of reference gene primers was used to estimate how many nucleated cells each sample contained. To quantify the absolute abundance of each unique TCRbeta CDR3 rearrangement, sequence reads were collapsed and filtered. For each sample, productive Simpson clonality was calculated as the square root of Simpson's diversity index across productive rearrangements. TCRdb carries this immuneACCESS record with in-frame sequences only. Its versions omit some clonotypes, under half of them owing to an unresolved V gene in the studies checked, with the rest unexplained. The V and J calls and clone size come from that table; D and trimming were worked out from the DNA. For this sample there are roughly 140,000 clones; about 79% appear just once. The top ten constitute more than 5.5% of the sample.

The chain joins TRBV7-8 to TRBJ1-6; a confident D gene designation cannot be given. The receptor's source is a woman in her fifties or sixties in a cohort sampled during active or convalescent COVID-19. The sequenced sample was peripheral blood. The CDR3 here reads CASTGISRNSPLHF. At the DNA level, the sequence is TGTGCCAGTACCGGGATCTCCCGTAATTCACCCCTCCACTTT.